This T cell receptor beta chain was identified in a study of vaccination and CD4 T cells after COVID-19. On the study more broadly: As a positive control, some control cultures were given a CEFX pool, while others were given an HIV-1 Nef pool or no peptide.

The treatment denotes: roughly 11-day PBMC culture with coronavirus spike peptide pools or control peptides (ViraFEST assay). With peptide pools, ViraFEST first expanded antigen-specific T cells and afterwards sequenced their TCRs. Negative selection yielded CD4+ T cells from day-10 cultures. This clonotype counts as medium-sized. Its specificity is not known. Cultured CD4+ T-cell DNA underwent Oncomine TCR Beta short-read sequencing. A single record per CDR3 protein comes from TCRdb applying MiXCR to the PCR reads. The table includes 4,000 to 4,500 distinct CDR3 sequences, roughly 20% detected once. This TCR was sampled from a human donor who had recovered from COVID-19. Sequencing was performed on CD4+ T cells from blood, cultured in vitro.

The DNA of the CDR3 is TGTGCCATCAGATCGTCGAAGGGGAGCTCCTACGAGCAGTACTTC. Protein: CAIRSSKGSSYEQYF. V and J are TRBV10-3 and TRBJ2-7; D tentatively reads TRBD1 or TRBD2 (5 bases each). Germline-derived CDR1 and CDR2 are ENHRY and SYGVKD. The V and J ends lost 6 bases and 0 bases respectively, with 15 bases between them. There are 15 residues in the CDR3.